This TCR beta chain was profiled in a study of beta chain features in type 1 diabetes. The wider study: What patients shared with healthy donors was a similar profile of age, gender and cell yields. Study observations and caveats: Type 1 diabetes patients had fewer VDJ junction insertions and more deletions. For Type 1 diabetes patients, all four CD4+ subsets carried TCRB CDR3s that were moderately but significantly shorter.

Expressed TCRB transcripts were sequenced, since all the RNA that had been isolated was reverse transcribed. Only in-frame clones appear in the TCRdb table, and some are missing; sequencing was by immunoSEQ multiplex PCR. This table has under 300,000 clones, approximately 15% appearing once. Trimming left V 8 bases short and J 8 bases short, with 24 bases between. CDR3 length: 14 amino acids. Germline values: CDR1 GTSNPN, CDR2 SVGIG (reference sequence). This clone was counted only a few times. Its antigen is still unknown. The sequenced sample was naive CD4+ T cells from blood. The clonotype comes from a man younger than 40 with type 1 diabetes. This rearrangement joins TRBV30 to TRBJ1-2; weak D call: TRBD1 (5 bases). The CDR3 nucleotides are TGTGCCGGTTCTGTTCGGGGGAGACTGGGGGGCTACACCTTC. Translation: CAGSVRGRLGGYTF.